Described below is a single T cell receptor beta chain sequence and its context. As yet, its antigen is unknown. Constant-segment primers were used for 5'RACE, and the resulting TCR alpha and TCR beta cDNA libraries carried sample barcodes and UMIs. TCRdb used MiXCR to reprocess the 5' RACE reads, holding one entry per CDR3 protein. The sample lists under 150,000 distinct CDR3 sequences, approximately 15% seen once, with approximately 15% in the top ten. The record originates from a study of T-cell memory formation after mild COVID-19. Study information: TCR clusters were mostly donor specific.

The CDR3 totals 16 residues. The V gene's germline CDR1 is LNHNV and CDR2 YYDKDF (reference sequence). Trimming stripped 6 bases from V and 6 bases from J, with 21 bases between. Overall study results and limits: CD4+ clones that contracted lay mainly in CM and EM; CD8+ ones lay in EMRA. Certain responding clones were present in pre-infection memory, suggesting participation of cross-reactive memory.

The specimen sequenced was PBMCs or a T cell subset sorted from them (not recorded which). This TCR came from an adult woman who had mild COVID-19 (a few samples of this study predate the infection). Cell type and time point are not known. This sequence joins TRBV15 and TRBJ1-5, with D perhaps TRBD1 (5 bases). The CDR3 sequence: CATSPSEGRLGQPQHF. Written as DNA, the CDR3 is TGTGCCACCAGTCCCTCGGAGGGGAGATTGGGTCAGCCCCAGCATTTT.